The rows below give T cell receptor beta chains drawn from one sample of a study of immune characterization of retroperitoneal liposarcoma. Via MiXCR, TCRdb re-called the PCR reads, giving one row per CDR3 protein. The sample yields about 2,300 distinct CDR3 sequences, approximately 22% seen once. The sequenced sample was tumor tissue. The source of these receptors is a male donor with retroperitoneal liposarcoma. CDR3s include the opening cysteine and the closing phenylalanine or tryptophan. D genes are given only for firm matches. Clone size is shown for a subset of rows, as once, few, many or a class of expanded clone.

cdr3_aa cdr3_nt j_call v_call d_call clone_size
CASSVKAQETQYF TGTGCCAGCAGCGTGAAGGCCCAAGAGACCCAGTACTTC TRBJ2-5 TRBV27 NA large
CASSRTSGAYNEQYF TGTGCCAGCAGCCGGACTAGCGGCGCCTACAATGAGCAGTACTTC TRBJ2-7 TRBV7-2 TRBD2 many
CAISQPGLAPVKADTQYF TGTGCCATCAGTCAGCCGGGACTAGCGCCAGTAAAGGCAGATACGCAGTATTTT TRBJ2-3 TRBV10-3 TRBD2 few
CASSLDGGTGSNEQFF TGTGCCAGCAGCTTAGATGGGGGGACAGGGAGCAATGAGCAGTTCTTC TRBJ2-1 TRBV11-3 TRBD1 few
CASSLRLAGGGNEQFF TGTGCCAGCAGTTTAAGACTAGCGGGAGGGGGGAATGAGCAGTTCTTC TRBJ2-1 TRBV12-3/TRBV12-4 TRBD2 few
CASTPKGLARSYNEQFF TGTGCCAGCACCCCAAAGGGACTAGCTAGGTCCTACAATGAGCAGTTCTTC TRBJ2-1 TRBV12-3/TRBV12-4 TRBD2 once
CASSDRGKDTQYF TGTGCCAGCAGTGATAGGGGGAAAGATACGCAGTATTTT TRBJ2-3 TRBV6-1 NA medium-sized
CASRADTRRSGELFF TGTGCCAGCAGGGCCGACACCCGGCGATCCGGGGAGCTGTTTTTT TRBJ2-2 TRBV7-1 NA NA
CASSLTAFWGDEQFF TGTGCCAGCAGTTTAACGGCTTTCTGGGGCGATGAGCAGTTCTTC TRBJ2-1 TRBV12-3/TRBV12-4 NA medium-sized
CASSLWDGPNSPLHF TGTGCCAGCAGCTTATGGGATGGACCCAATTCACCCCTCCACTTT TRBJ1-6 TRBV7-6 NA few
CASRFSGGYTDTQYF TGTGCCAGCAGATTTAGCGGGGGATACACAGATACGCAGTATTTT TRBJ2-3 TRBV6-1 TRBD2 medium-sized
CASSKWGQPDYNEQYF TGTGCCAGCAGTAAGTGGGGACAGCCCGACTACAATGAGCAGTACTTC TRBJ2-7 TRBV6-1 TRBD1 medium-sized
CASSESIAGARYNEQFF TGCGCCAGCAGTGAGTCGATAGCGGGTGCTAGGTACAATGAGCAGTTCTTC TRBJ2-1 TRBV10-2 TRBD2 NA
CASSLDSGGYNEQYF TGTGCCAGCAGCTTAGACAGCGGGGGGTACAATGAGCAGTACTTC TRBJ2-7 TRBV7-2 TRBD2 medium-sized
CASSLRAGGYFTDTQYF TGTGCCAGCAGTCTAAGAGCGGGGGGCTATTTCACAGATACGCAGTATTTT TRBJ2-3 TRBV27 TRBD2 NA
CASSLSSGDHNEQFF TGTGCCAGCAGCTTATCTAGCGGAGACCACAATGAGCAGTTCTTC TRBJ2-1 TRBV7-2 TRBD2 medium-sized
CASTPRASGRETQYF TGTGCCAGCACCCCCCGGGCTAGCGGGAGAGAGACCCAGTACTTC TRBJ2-5 TRBV28 TRBD2 few
CASSRYNEQFF TGTGCCAGCAGCCGCTACAATGAGCAGTTCTTC TRBJ2-1 TRBV27 NA few
CASIIGTSYNEQYF TGTGCCAGCATAATAGGGACTTCCTACAATGAGCAGTACTTC TRBJ2-7 TRBV6-1 NA medium-sized
CASSLITGADNEQFF TGTGCCAGCAGTTTAATCACAGGGGCAGACAATGAGCAGTTCTTC TRBJ2-1 TRBV27 TRBD1 few
CASSFGGGSTDTQYF TGTGCCAGCAGTTTTGGCGGGGGTAGCACAGATACGCAGTATTTT TRBJ2-3 TRBV12-3/TRBV12-4 TRBD2 medium-sized
CASITGGDTGELFF TGTGCCAGCATTACAGGGGGCGACACCGGGGAGCTGTTTTTT TRBJ2-2 TRBV6-6 TRBD1 many
CASSLVPGAHYNEQFF TGTGCCAGCAGCTTAGTCCCCGGGGCACACTACAATGAGCAGTTCTTC TRBJ2-1 TRBV7-9 NA many
CASTWREVGLGRISAEAFF TGTGCCAGCACCTGGAGGGAGGTCGGTCTGGGGCGTATATCCGCTGAAGCTTTCTTT TRBJ1-1 TRBV6-1 NA NA
CATSDLHF TGTGCCACCAGTGATTTGCATTTC TRBJ2-6 TRBV24-1 NA many
CASSLEGGNMYNEQFF TGTGCCAGCAGCCTAGAAGGGGGCAACATGTACAATGAGCAGTTCTTC TRBJ2-1 TRBV11-3 TRBD1 few
CASTTKRGTSGFNEQYF TGTGCCAGCACAACCAAGCGCGGGACTAGCGGGTTTAATGAGCAGTACTTC TRBJ2-7 TRBV6-1 TRBD2 medium-sized
CASSLGTSTYNEQYF TGTGCCAGCAGCTTAGGGACTAGCACCTACAATGAGCAGTACTTC TRBJ2-7 TRBV7-2 TRBD2 medium-sized
CASSDPGGEQFF TGTGCCAGCAGTGACCCGGGGGGGGAGCAGTTCTTC TRBJ2-1 TRBV6-1 TRBD2 medium-sized
CASSPAPQGRGYNEQFF TGTGCCAGCAGCCCAGCCCCCCAGGGGAGGGGATACAATGAGCAGTTCTTC TRBJ2-1 TRBV7-2 NA medium-sized
CASSPHGEKGNQPQHF TGTGCCAGCAGCCCACATGGGGAAAAGGGAAATCAGCCCCAGCATTTT TRBJ1-5 TRBV6-6 NA few
CASSLGALVGLAWYHEQFF TGTGCCAGCAGCTTAGGAGCCCTCGTCGGACTAGCATGGTACCATGAGCAGTTCTTC TRBJ2-1 TRBV11-3 TRBD2 once
CASTSDIPGTSGIYEQFF TGTGCCAGCACCTCTGACATTCCCGGGACTAGCGGGATCTATGAGCAGTTCTTC TRBJ2-1 TRBV27 TRBD2 few
CASSEGSGAQETQYF TGTGCCAGCAGTGAAGGGTCAGGGGCCCAAGAGACCCAGTACTTC TRBJ2-5 TRBV6-1 NA large
CASSEYALASSYEQYF TGTGCCAGCAGTGAATATGCGCTAGCCAGCTCCTACGAGCAGTACTTC TRBJ2-7 TRBV6-1 NA medium-sized
CASMPGRSTDTQYF TGTGCCAGCATGCCAGGGCGAAGCACAGATACGCAGTATTTT TRBJ2-3 TRBV27 NA NA